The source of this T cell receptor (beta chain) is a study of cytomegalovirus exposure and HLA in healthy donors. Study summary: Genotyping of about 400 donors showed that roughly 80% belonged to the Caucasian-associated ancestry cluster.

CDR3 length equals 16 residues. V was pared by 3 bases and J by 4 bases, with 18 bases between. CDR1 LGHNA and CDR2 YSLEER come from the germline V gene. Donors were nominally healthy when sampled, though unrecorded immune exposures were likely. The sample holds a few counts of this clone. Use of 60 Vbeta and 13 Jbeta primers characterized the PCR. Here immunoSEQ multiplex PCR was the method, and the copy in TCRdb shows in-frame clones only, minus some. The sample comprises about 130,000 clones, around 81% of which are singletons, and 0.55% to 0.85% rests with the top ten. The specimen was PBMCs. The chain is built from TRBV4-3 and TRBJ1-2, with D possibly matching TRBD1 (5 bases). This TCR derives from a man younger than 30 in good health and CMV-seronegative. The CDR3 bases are TGCGCCAGCAGCCACGCAGGTGGGGCGCGGGGCTATGGCTACACCTTC. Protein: CASSHAGGARGYGYTF.